This TCR beta chain is from a study of identical twins. Overall study results and limits: Abundant beta clonotypes from cord blood bore fewer insertions; memory repertoires lacked this pattern. Model-predicted out-of-frame TCR alpha sharing fell below observed values in monozygotic twins.

The germline CDR1 and CDR2 sequences are LGHDT and YNNKEL (reference sequence). This CDR3 is built from 18 residues. TCRdb re-analysed the 5' RACE reads in MiXCR, keeping a single row per CDR3 protein. The sample carries 250,000 or so distinct CDR3 sequences, about 8% recorded once. A word on this clonotype: What it binds is unknown. Sequence at one end of the junction differs from germline and may be a read error.

The same sample was also used in a study of yellow fever vaccine responses in identical twins.

This sequence was found in a woman aged 18-29 years in good health. The chain recombines TRBV3-1 with TRBJ2-2; 13 nucleotides align to TRBD2. Sequencing was carried out using CD8+ T cells sorted from blood. The CDR3 loop is CACSGPGLAGVWTGELFF. The CDR3 region has the DNA TGTGCCTGCAGTGGTCCAGGACTAGCGGGAGTTTGGACCGGGGAGCTGTTTTTT. The full variable domain, its missing parts supplied by reference TRBV3-1 and TRBJ2-2, is DTAVSQTPKYLVTQMGNDKSIKCEQNLGHDTMYWYKQDSKKFLKIMFSYNNKELIINETVPNRFSPKSPDKAHLNLHINSLELGDSAVYFCACSGPGLAGVWTGELFFGEGSRLTVL.